The 3 T cell receptor beta chains listed next were all sequenced from one sample in a study of cytomegalovirus exposure and HLA in healthy donors. The table came from immunoSEQ multiplex PCR; TCRdb's copy has only in-frame clones and leaves some out. This sample has roughly 250,000 clones; around 87% occur once, and the top ten carry about 2.8%. Sequenced sample: PBMCs. These receptors came from a man between 18 and 35 years old in good health and CMV-seronegative.

As for this clone: Other DNA sequences in this specimen translate into the identical CDR3. The chain combines TRBV7-2 with TRBJ2-7; D possibly corresponds to TRBD1 (6 bases). There are 13 residues in the CDR3. Trimming took 2 bases from V and 1 from J, leaving 6 bases between them. Germline CDR1 reads SGHTA; CDR2 reads FQGNSA. The CDR3 loop is CASSLRGSYEQYF. The CDR3 region has the DNA TGTGCCAGCAGCTTAAGGGGGTCCTACGAGCAGTACTTC.

This clone showed up just a few times. The rearrangement links TRBV6-4 to TRBJ2-3; TRBD2 matches 10 bases. V lost 5 bases, J lost 1 base, and 3 bases stayed unmatched. Germline V gene lookup returns CDR1 MRHNA and CDR2 SNTAGT. The CDR3 runs to 15 residues. In nucleotides, the CDR3 is TGTGCCAGCAGTATAGGGACTAGCGGCACAGATACGCAGTATTTT. It encodes CASSIGTSGTDTQYF.

V gene TRBV6-1 combines with J gene TRBJ2-7; 8 bases match TRBD1. The CDR3 runs 13 residues. The V gene's germline CDR1 is MNHNS and CDR2 SASEGT. With V trimmed by 3 bases and J by 9 bases, 7 bases remained unmatched. Here the CDR3 DNA reads TGTGCCAGCAGTGATTTGGCAGGGGGCCCGCAGTACTTC. This translates into CASSDLAGGPQYF.